Listed below are T cell receptor beta chains from one sample, sequenced in a study of radiation and T cells in renal cell carcinoma. Profiling relied on immunoSEQ multiplex PCR, and the TCRdb table lists in-frame clones only, not all of them. The sample yields approximately 150,000 clones, 80% to 90% seen once. Sequenced material: blood, taken from a patient whose treatment included radiotherapy and nephrectomy. The receptors were gathered from a woman between 45 and 65 years old with renal cell carcinoma. CDR3s include the opening cysteine and the closing phenylalanine or tryptophan. Each record gives: V gene, J gene, CDR3 protein.

TRBV11-2	TRBJ1-1	CASSPYRVGNTEAFF
TRBV5-1	TRBJ1-4	CASSLDGQEDEKLFF
TRBV19	TRBJ2-1	CASSTTGREINEQFF
TRBV6-5	TRBJ1-4	CASSTRDSGEKLFF
TRBV4-2	TRBJ2-1	CASSRADSSYNEQFF
TRBV27	TRBJ2-5	CASSLTGQGTQYF
TRBV7-9	TRBJ1-1	CASSLELDEAFF
TRBV7-6	TRBJ2-1	CASSTAGGNEQFF
TRBV27	TRBJ2-5	CASSVGLAEQETQYF
TRBV5-1	TRBJ2-3	CASSLRTGGATDTQYF
TRBV11-2	TRBJ2-7	CASKGASGEQYF
TRBV18	TRBJ2-5	CASSPPGVRETQYF
TRBV6-1	TRBJ1-2	CASILGTAYLYGYTF
TRBV7-9	TRBJ1-1	CASSLGHGENTEAFF
TRBV5-4	TRBJ1-2	CASRMGQGSHGYTF
TRBV9	TRBJ2-1	CASGYQGTDNEQFF
TRBV4-3	TRBJ1-1	CASSHPSVGSEAFF
TRBV19	TRBJ2-3	CASSIGTGGHTDTQYF
TRBV5-1	TRBJ2-7	CASSLGGPGYEQYF
TRBV6-6	TRBJ1-1	CASSTPGQSMNTEAFF
TRBV7-8	TRBJ2-1	CASSPYEGLNEQFF
TRBV18	TRBJ1-1	CASSSKDRAADTEAFF
TRBV4-3	TRBJ1-1	CASNPGNTMNTEAFF
TRBV5-8	TRBJ2-2	CASSLTGRGELFF
TRBV5-8	TRBJ2-1	CASSQRQGSPYNEQFF
TRBV4-2	TRBJ2-7	CASSQDWDRIYEQYF
TRBV9	TRBJ2-1	CASSVDSGRTYNEQFF
TRBV4-2	TRBJ2-3	CASSLQGGSSPPDTQYF
TRBV15	TRBJ1-3	CATSVSGGSGNTIYF
TRBV7-6	TRBJ1-6	CASSLETIDRSYNSPLHF
TRBV10-2	TRBJ1-2	CASSSDSLLGGYTF
TRBV7-3	TRBJ2-2	CASSLIDSGSGELFF
TRBV6-9	TRBJ2-3	CASAQTDTQYF
TRBV10-3	TRBJ2-3	CAISLADSSDTQYF
TRBV10-1	TRBJ1-3	CASSEAGTEEGSTIYF
TRBV10-3	TRBJ2-1	CAIKPGPYNEQFF
TRBV7-9	TRBJ1-2	CASSSSGQPFSSNF
TRBV19	TRBJ1-1	CASSIGGTENTEAFF
TRBV7-2	TRBJ2-2	CASSFGVTSGELFF
TRBV7-2	TRBJ1-6	CASSLAQGLNSPLHF
TRBV7-2	TRBJ2-2	CASTSSRDSLRELFF